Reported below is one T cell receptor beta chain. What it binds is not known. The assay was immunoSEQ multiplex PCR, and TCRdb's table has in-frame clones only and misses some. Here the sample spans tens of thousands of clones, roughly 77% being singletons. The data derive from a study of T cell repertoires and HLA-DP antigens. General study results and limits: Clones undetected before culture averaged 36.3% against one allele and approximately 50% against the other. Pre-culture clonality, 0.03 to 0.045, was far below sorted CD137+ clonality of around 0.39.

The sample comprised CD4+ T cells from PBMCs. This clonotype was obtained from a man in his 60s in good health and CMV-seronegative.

CDR3 nucleotides: TGTGCCAGCAGCCTGAAGGGCGGACCACCCGGCAATGAGCAGTTCTTC. Translation: CASSLKGGPPGNEQFF. J is TRBJ2-1 and V is TRBV11-1, with D hard to call. The V and J ends lost 5 bases and 6 bases respectively, with 20 bases between them. The CDR3 covers 16 residues. The germline gives CDR1 SGHAT, CDR2 FQDESV (reference sequence).